This passage covers 26 T cell receptor beta chains from one sample sequenced in a study of cytomegalovirus exposure and HLA in healthy donors. PCR primers comprised 60 Vbeta and 13 Jbeta primers. Sequenced by immunoSEQ multiplex PCR; TCRdb stores in-frame clones only, minus some. The sample shows about 180,000 clones, around three quarters of them seen only once. Sequencing was performed on PBMCs. The receptors derive from a woman aged 25 to 39 in good health and CMV-seropositive.

The CDR3 nucleotides are TGTGCCACCAGCAGAGGGGCAGGGTCCGCGGCTAATGAAAAACTGTTTTTT. It translates to CATSRGAGSAANEKLFF. The rearrangement joins TRBV15 to TRBJ1-4, with D perhaps TRBD1 (5 bases). Germline V gene sequence: CDR1 LNHNV, CDR2 YYDKDF (reference sequence). This CDR3 has 17 residues. Trimming stripped 1 base from V and 3 bases from J, with 15 bases between.

This chain's CDR3 is CASSPPKGGGDTQYF. The CDR3 nucleotides are TGTGCCAGCAGTCCTCCGAAGGGAGGAGGAGATACGCAGTATTTT. J is TRBJ2-3 and V is TRBV28, with TRBD2 as a possible D gene (6 bases). Germline lookup yields CDR1 MDHEN and CDR2 SYDVKM. The germline V and J ends were trimmed by 5 bases and 5 bases, with 17 bases remaining between them. The CDR3 loop spans 15 amino acids. Full variable domain (remainder filled in from reference TRBV28 and TRBJ2-3): DVKVTQSSRYLVKRTGEKVFLECVQDMDHENMFWYRQDPGLGLRLIYFSYDVKMKEKGDIPEGYSVSREKKERFSLILESASTNQTSMYLCASSPPKGGGDTQYFGPGTRLTVL.

This clone occurred a few times. The chain is built from TRBV4-2 and TRBJ1-1; TRBD1 matches 10 bases. Trimming at V came to 0 bases and at J to 3 bases, leaving 7 bases not matched to a gene. Germline loops: CDR1 LGHNA, CDR2 YNFKEQ. The length of the CDR3 is 17 residues. CDR3 amino acids: CASSQDLRQGAYTEAFF. DNA for the CDR3: TGTGCCAGCAGCCAAGATCTTCGACAGGGGGCTTACACTGAAGCTTTCTTT.

The genes are TRBV18 and TRBJ1-2; TRBD1 might be the D (6 bases). The CDR3 runs 15 residues. V lost 5 bases and J lost 4, with 17 bases in between. The V gene's germline CDR1 is KGHSH and CDR2 LQKENI. CDR3 in DNA: TGTGCCAGCTCATCGAGGGACACCCGATCCTATGGCTACACCTTC. Residues: CASSSRDTRSYGYTF.

The chain joins TRBV27 to TRBJ1-2; 7 nucleotides align to TRBD1. This CDR3 spans 13 amino acids. V shed 8 bases, J shed 4 bases, and the junction held 7 bases outside the gene matches. Germline CDR1 and CDR2: MNHEY and SMNVEV (reference sequence). The CDR3 region is CASAAGTAYGYTF. Here the CDR3 DNA reads TGTGCCAGCGCTGCCGGGACAGCCTATGGCTACACCTTC.

The gene calls are TRBV9 and TRBJ1-5; possible D gene TRBD1, 6 bases. Deletions cut 0 bases from V and 7 bases from J, with 14 bases between. CDR3 length: 15 residues. Germline V lookup: CDR1 SGDLS, CDR2 YYNGEE. The CDR3, as DNA: TGTGCCAGCAGCGTAGCTGTGGACAGAGAGCAGCCCCAGCATTTT. Amino acids: CASSVAVDREQPQHF.

The DNA for the CDR3 is TGCGCCAGCCGAACGGATGTGGGACAGGGATCCTACGAGCAGTACTTC. Its protein is CASRTDVGQGSYEQYF. V is TRBV5-1 and J is TRBJ2-7; 9 bases are shared with TRBD1. J lost 1 base, V lost 7 bases, and 12 bases had no gene match. From germline, CDR1 is SGHRS and CDR2 YFSETQ. The CDR3 consists of 16 residues.

The chain recombines TRBV6-1 with TRBJ2-5, with TRBD1 matching 8 bases. In germline, CDR1 is MNHNS, CDR2 SASEGT. This CDR3 has 15 amino acids. The J segment lost 3 bases and the V segment lost 4 bases, leaving 7 bases of the junction unmatched. CDR3 loop: CASSAPLTGEETQYF. The DNA for the CDR3 is TGTGCCAGCAGTGCACCGCTGACAGGGGAAGAGACCCAGTACTTC.

The rearrangement links TRBV4-3 to TRBJ1-6; D unclear. The germline V gene has CDR1 LGHNA and CDR2 YSLEER. The CDR3 consists of 15 residues. V lost 0 bases to trimming and J lost 7 bases, with 10 bases between them. The CDR3 nucleotides are TGCGCCAGCAGCCAAGATAACAGCCGCAATTCACCCCTCCACTTT. Its protein product is CASSQDNSRNSPLHF.

The chain couples TRBV5-8 to TRBJ2-7, with a possible D match to TRBD1 (5 bases). This CDR3 spans 14 amino acids. Trimming pared 2 bases from V and 4 bases from J, leaving 13 bases between. The V gene's germline CDR1 is SGHTS and CDR2 YDEGEE. CDR3 sequence (DNA): TGTGCCAGCAGCTTTAGACAGACGAATTACGAGCAGTACTTC. It specifies CASSFRQTNYEQYF.

This clone came up a few times. V and J are TRBV7-9 and TRBJ1-1, with unresolved D. V shed 5 bases and J shed 0 bases, with 7 bases lying between them. Looked up from germline, CDR1 is SEHNR and CDR2 is FQNEAQ (reference sequence). The CDR3 is 13 residues long. The CDR3 is CASSQVVNTEAFF. The CDR3 DNA is TGTGCCAGCAGCCAGGTTGTGAACACTGAAGCTTTCTTT. The full variable domain, completed using reference TRBV7-9 and TRBJ1-1, is DTGVSQNPRHKITKRGQNVTFRCDPISEHNRLYWYRQTLGQGPEFLTYFQNEAQLEKSRLLSDRFSAERPKGSFSTLEIQRTEQGDSAMYLCASSQVVNTEAFFGQGTRLTVV.

The sample holds a few counts of this clone. The J gene is TRBJ1-1, the V gene TRBV5-6, with no clear D. Germline CDR1 reads SGHDT; CDR2 reads YYEEEE. This CDR3 has 15 amino acids. The V and J ends lost 3 bases and 1 base respectively, with 13 bases between them. The CDR3 DNA reads as TGTGCCAGCAGCTCGGGGAGGACGGCGAACACTGAAGCTTTCTTT. It yields the protein CASSSGRTANTEAFF. Full variable domain (outside the CDR3, taken from reference TRBV5-6 and TRBJ1-1): DAGVTQSPTHLIKTRGQQVTLRCSPKSGHDTVSWYQQALGQGPQFIFQYYEEEERQRGNFPDRFSGHQFPNYSSELNVNALLLGDSALYLCASSSGRTANTEAFFGQGTRLTVV.

The chain employs TRBV29-1 and TRBJ2-3; 11 bases are a match to TRBD1. The CDR3 has 14 amino acids. Germline assignment: CDR1 SQVTM and CDR2 ANQGSEA. V lost 6 bases, J lost 4 bases, and 6 bases stayed unmatched. The CDR3 nucleotides are TGCAGCGTGTCGGGGACAGGGGGTGCAGATACGCAGTATTTT. Its translation is CSVSGTGGADTQYF.

The CDR3 DNA is TGTGCCAGCAGTGAATTGGAGGGGAACACTGAAGCTTTCTTT. Protein: CASSELEGNTEAFF. This chain links TRBV6-1 with TRBJ1-1; no clear D gene. The CDR3 is 14 residues long. Trimming removed 2 bases at V and 1 base at J, with 8 bases between. Looked up from germline, CDR1 is MNHNS and CDR2 is SASEGT.

The gene calls are TRBV9 and TRBJ1-2; tentatively, D is TRBD1 (5 bases). CDR1 and CDR2 (germline): SGDLS, YYNGEE. V was clipped by 0 bases and J by 5 bases, with 8 bases between them. The CDR3 has 13 residues. CDR3 protein: CASSVAPGYGYTF. CDR3 nucleotides: TGTGCCAGCAGCGTAGCCCCAGGGTATGGCTACACCTTC.

The rearrangement uses TRBV28 and TRBJ1-6; D call uncertain. The ends were cut back, 6 bases at V and 0 bases at J, with 15 bases in the middle. Germline V CDR1 and CDR2: MDHEN, SYDVKM. The CDR3 length is 17 residues. CDR3 DNA: TGTGCCAGCAGCTGGGGAGGAGCCCGCTCCTATAATTCACCCCTCCACTTT. Its protein product is CASSWGGARSYNSPLHF.

This clone was seen more than once but under ten times. Other DNA sequences in the same sample also yield this CDR3. The V and J genes are TRBV13 and TRBJ2-4; the D gene is possibly TRBD1 (6 bases). The germline gives CDR1 PRHDT, CDR2 FYEKMQ (reference sequence). Trimming took 1 base from V and 7 from J, leaving 11 bases between them. The CDR3 is 14 amino acids. The CDR3 DNA reads TGTGCCAGCAGCTTAGAACAGGGTGGCAACATTCAGTACTTC. Translated, it gives CASSLEQGGNIQYF.

The CDR3 coding sequence is TGTGCCAGCAGTTACCGGGGGACTGGTTCACCCCTCCACTTT. It specifies CASSYRGTGSPLHF. The chain employs TRBV6-5 and TRBJ1-6; TRBD1 is a possible D gene (5 bases). The CDR3 contains 14 residues. Germline CDR1 reads MNHEY; CDR2 reads SVGAGI. Trimming stripped 2 bases from V and 9 bases from J, with 11 bases between.

The chain recombines TRBV2 with TRBJ2-1; 11 bases are shared with TRBD2. Per the germline V gene, CDR1 is SNHLY and CDR2 is FYNNEI. CDR3 length equals 15 residues. V trimming: 3 bases; J trimming: 4 bases; junction bases outside the gene matches: 2. The CDR3 DNA sequence: TGTGCCAGCAGTGATAGCGGGAGGGATTACAATGAGCAGTTCTTC. Translating gives CASSDSGRDYNEQFF.

The chain joins TRBV28 to TRBJ1-2; D might be TRBD1 (5 bases). This CDR3 spans 13 amino acids. Trimming left V 2 bases short and J 6 bases short, with 10 bases between. Germline-derived CDR1 and CDR2 are MDHEN and SYDVKM. This CDR3 reads CASSLQGDHGYTF. The DNA of the CDR3 is TGTGCCAGCAGTTTACAAGGGGATCATGGCTACACCTTC.

The chain links TRBV6-1 to TRBJ1-4; 8 nucleotides agree with TRBD1. CDR1 MNHNS and CDR2 SASEGT come from the germline V gene. CDR3 length: 15 amino acids. Trimming cost V 5 bases and J 2 bases; bases outside gene matches: 4. CDR3 protein: CASSIRQGTNEKLFF. DNA for the CDR3: TGTGCCAGCAGTATAAGACAGGGGACTAATGAAAAACTGTTTTTT.

CDR3 amino acids: CSATMGLNTGELFF. CDR3 coding DNA: TGCAGCGCGACGATGGGGCTGAACACCGGGGAGCTGTTTTTT. The V call is TRBV29-1, the J call TRBJ2-2, with D possibly matching TRBD1 (5 bases). V gave up 7 bases and J gave up 1 base, with 13 bases separating them. There are 14 residues in the CDR3. Germline V lookup: CDR1 SQVTM, CDR2 ANQGSEA.

The genes are TRBV19 and TRBJ2-7, with TRBD2 matching 7 bases. In germline, CDR1 is LNHDA, CDR2 SQIVND (reference sequence). This CDR3 has 15 residues. With 6 bases clipped from V and 2 bases from J, the junction kept 10 bases outside the gene matches. The CDR3 nucleotides are TGTGCCAGTAGCCGAGCCCTAGCGGATCCCTACGAGCAGTACTTC. Translated: CASSRALADPYEQYF.

The genes are TRBV5-1 and TRBJ1-2; 9 bases fit TRBD1. The CDR3 consists of 14 residues. The trim removed 7 bases at V and 8 bases at J, leaving 12 bases unmatched. Germline loops: CDR1 SGHRS, CDR2 YFSETQ. The CDR3 DNA sequence: TGCGCCAGCCGGGCGGGACAGGGTACAAAAGGCTACACCTTC. As protein: CASRAGQGTKGYTF.

The sample holds one count of this clone. The rearrangement uses TRBV23-1 and TRBJ2-7; 10 bases are a match to TRBD2. TRBV23-1 is an open reading frame, and its role is uncertain. The CDR3 consists of 14 residues. V dropped 5 bases and J dropped 0; count of bases not matched to a gene: 1. The CDR3: CASSSSGSSYEQYF. The CDR3 DNA is TGCGCCAGCAGTTCTAGCGGGAGCTCCTACGAGCAGTACTTC.

The sample holds one count of this clone. CDR3 sequence: CASTPRDRPNYGYTF. The CDR3 DNA is TGTGCCAGCACCCCGAGGGACAGGCCCAACTATGGCTACACCTTC. V and J are TRBV28 and TRBJ1-2; the match to TRBD1 covers 8 bases. The V gene end was trimmed by 7 bases and the J gene end by 2 bases; junction bases not matched to a gene: 9. From germline, CDR1 is MDHEN and CDR2 SYDVKM. There are 15 residues in the CDR3.